Below, 3 T cell receptor beta chains from the same sample are listed, as sequenced in a study of graft-versus-host responses after intestinal transplantation. Generated by immunoSEQ multiplex PCR, the TCRdb table keeps only in-frame clones and is missing some. Among over 20,000 clones listed, about half were seen once. Source: alloreactive CD4+ T cells from a mixed lymphocyte reaction culture, taken before intestinal transplant. Subset defined: CFSE-low proliferating T cells sorted from roughly six-day pre-transplant mixed lymphocyte reaction (GvH or HvG direction). These receptors were collected from a human patient who received an intestinal transplant.

V and J are TRBV9 and TRBJ1-1; 8 bases fit TRBD1. There are 12 residues in the CDR3. With 3 bases clipped from V and 7 bases from J, the junction kept 2 bases outside the gene matches. Per the germline V gene, CDR1 is SGDLS and CDR2 is YYNGEE. CDR3 sequence (DNA): TGTGCCAGCAGCGACGGGACAGGTGAAGCTTTCTTT. Protein product: CASSDGTGEAFF.

The CDR3 region is CASSFLGAVQYF. The CDR3 DNA reads as TGTGCCAGCAGCTTTTTAGGGGCAGTTCAGTACTTC. This rearrangement joins TRBV11-2 to TRBJ2-7; D may be TRBD1 (5 bases). There are 12 residues in the CDR3. The germline V gene encodes CDR1 SGHAT and CDR2 FQNNGV. The V end was cut by 3 bases, the J end by 10 bases, with 13 bases between.

This chain uses TRBV9 with TRBJ2-7; 8 nucleotides align to TRBD2. The CDR3 is made up of 15 amino acids. The V gene's germline CDR1 is SGDLS and CDR2 YYNGEE. Trimming at V came to 0 bases and at J to 2 bases, leaving 4 bases not matched to a gene. As DNA, the CDR3 is TGTGCCAGCAGCGTAGACCTAGCGGGCGCCTACGAGCAGTACTTC. Its translation: CASSVDLAGAYEQYF.